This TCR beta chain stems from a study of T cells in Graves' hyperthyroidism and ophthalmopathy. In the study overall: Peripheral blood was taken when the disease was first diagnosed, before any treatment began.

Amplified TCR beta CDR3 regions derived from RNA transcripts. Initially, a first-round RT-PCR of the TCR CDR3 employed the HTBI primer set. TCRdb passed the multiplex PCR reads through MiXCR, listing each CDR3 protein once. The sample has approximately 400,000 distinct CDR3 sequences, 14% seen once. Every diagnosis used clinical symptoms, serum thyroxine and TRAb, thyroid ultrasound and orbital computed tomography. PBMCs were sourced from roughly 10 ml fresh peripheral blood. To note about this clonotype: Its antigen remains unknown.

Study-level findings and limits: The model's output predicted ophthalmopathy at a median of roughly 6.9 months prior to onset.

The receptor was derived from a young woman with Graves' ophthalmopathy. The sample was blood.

The CDR3 here is CATRLIGNYGYTF. CDR3 in DNA: TGTGCCACAAGACTTATCGGGAACTATGGCTACACCTTC. The rearrangement links TRBV6-1 to TRBJ1-2; D is uncertain. Germline assignment: CDR1 MNHNS and CDR2 SASEGT. This CDR3 contains 13 residues. Trimming took off 10 bases at V and 2 bases at J, with 14 bases between the two ends.